This T cell receptor (beta chain) emerged from a study of cytomegalovirus exposure and HLA in healthy donors. Study-level results: An observed cluster of highly shared sequence variants was recorded as a likely sequencing artifact. A later analysis by the authors found several of the most significant clusters apparently linked to common viral pathogens. A reported reduction in N-insertions relative to the roughly 640-donor mean was seen in an Asian-associated ancestry cluster in a later analysis.

13 Jbeta primers and 60 Vbeta primers were used for the PCR. The table came from immunoSEQ multiplex PCR; TCRdb's copy has only in-frame clones and leaves some out. The sample lists some 150,000 clones, about 83% occurring once. About this clone: Its antigen remains unidentified.

Healthy bone marrow donors made up the cohort. V gave up 3 bases and J gave up 1 base, with 12 bases separating them. Germline CDR1 reads MGHRA; CDR2 reads YSYEKL. The CDR3 has 15 residues. The source is a woman aged 25 to 39 in good health and CMV-seronegative. Sequenced sample: PBMCs. This chain joins TRBV4-1 and TRBJ1-1; TRBD1 is a possible D gene (5 bases). In DNA form, the CDR3 reads TGCGCCAGCAGCCATGGTATCGGGGGGAACACTGAAGCTTTCTTT. It encodes CASSHGIGGNTEAFF.